Reported below is one T cell receptor (beta chain). As handled by the study authors: Nucleated cell counts were estimated from reference gene primer amplification. Profiled with immunoSEQ multiplex PCR; TCRdb holds only in-frame clones, not every one. V and J calls and clone size are as listed in that table; D and trimming were resolved from the DNA. This table has approximately 23,000 clones, around nine tenths appearing once. The junction had 1 base not matched to a gene; V was cut back by 6 bases and J by 0 bases. The CDR3 sequence is 13 residues long. From germline, CDR1 is LGHNT and CDR2 FRNRAP. This record belongs to a study of blood T cell repertoires in COVID-19.

The TCR was taken from an elderly woman with active COVID-19. The rearrangement links TRBV12-5 to TRBJ1-1, with TRBD1 matching 7 bases. The sample consisted of peripheral blood. This CDR3 reads CASGGQLNTEAFF. DNA of the CDR3: TGTGCTAGTGGGGGACAGTTGAACACTGAAGCTTTCTTT. The full variable domain, rest sourced from reference TRBV12-5 and TRBJ1-1, is DARVTQTPRHKVTEMGQEVTMRCQPILGHNTVFWYRQTMMQGLELLAYFRNRAPLDDSGMPKDRFSAEMPDATLATLKIQPSEPRDSAVYFCASGGQLNTEAFFGQGTRLTVV.